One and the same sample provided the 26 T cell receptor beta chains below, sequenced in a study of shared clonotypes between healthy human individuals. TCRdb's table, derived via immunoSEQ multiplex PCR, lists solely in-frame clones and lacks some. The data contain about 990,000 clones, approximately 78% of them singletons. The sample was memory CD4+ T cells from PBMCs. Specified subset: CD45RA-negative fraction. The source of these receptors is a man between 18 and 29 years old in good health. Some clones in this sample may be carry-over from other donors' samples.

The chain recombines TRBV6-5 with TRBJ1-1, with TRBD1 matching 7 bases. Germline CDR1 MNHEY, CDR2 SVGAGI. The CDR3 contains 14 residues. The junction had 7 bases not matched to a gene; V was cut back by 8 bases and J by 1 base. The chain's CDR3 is CASGTGTANTEAFF. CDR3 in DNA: TGTGCCAGCGGAACCGGGACAGCGAACACTGAAGCTTTCTTT.

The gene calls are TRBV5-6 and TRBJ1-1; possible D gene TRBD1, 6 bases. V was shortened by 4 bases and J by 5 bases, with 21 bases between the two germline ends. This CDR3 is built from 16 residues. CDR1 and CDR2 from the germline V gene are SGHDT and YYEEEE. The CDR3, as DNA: TGTGCCAGCAGCCGTACAGGGAAACGGTTGAGGACTGAAGCTTTCTTT. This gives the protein CASSRTGKRLRTEAFF.

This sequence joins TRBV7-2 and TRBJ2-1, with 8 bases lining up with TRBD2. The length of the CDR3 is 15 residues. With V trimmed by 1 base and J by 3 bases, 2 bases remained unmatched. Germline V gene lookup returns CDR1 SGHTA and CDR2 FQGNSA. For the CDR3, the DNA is TGTGCCAGCAGCTTAGATAGCGGGAACTACAATGAGCAGTTCTTC. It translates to CASSLDSGNYNEQFF.

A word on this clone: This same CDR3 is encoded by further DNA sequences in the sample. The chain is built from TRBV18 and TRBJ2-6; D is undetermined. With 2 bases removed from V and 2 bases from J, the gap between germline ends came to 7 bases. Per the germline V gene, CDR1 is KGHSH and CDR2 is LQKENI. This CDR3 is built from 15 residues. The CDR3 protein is CASSPNSAGANVLTF. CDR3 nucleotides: TGTGCCAGCTCACCAAACAGTGCTGGGGCCAACGTCCTGACTTTC.

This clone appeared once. CDR3 DNA sequence: TGCAGTGCGAGGTCGGGTAGCCAGCAGTACTTC. This sequence encodes CSARSGSQQYF. The V and J genes are TRBV20-1 and TRBJ2-7; D gene uncertain. Germline lookup yields CDR1 DFQATT and CDR2 SNEGSKA (reference sequence). The CDR3 totals 11 residues. The V end was cut by 6 bases, the J end by 8 bases, with 14 bases between.

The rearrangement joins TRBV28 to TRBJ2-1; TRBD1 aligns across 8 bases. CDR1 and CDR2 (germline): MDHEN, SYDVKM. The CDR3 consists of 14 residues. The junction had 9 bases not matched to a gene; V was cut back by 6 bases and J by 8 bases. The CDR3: CASRGTGVVHEQFF. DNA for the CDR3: TGTGCCAGCAGAGGGACAGGCGTAGTTCATGAGCAGTTCTTC.

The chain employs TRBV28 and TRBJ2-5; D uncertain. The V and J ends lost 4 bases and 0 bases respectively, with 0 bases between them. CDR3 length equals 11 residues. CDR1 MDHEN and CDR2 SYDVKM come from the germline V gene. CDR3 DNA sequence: TGTGCCAGCAGTTACCAAGAGACCCAGTACTTC. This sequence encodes CASSYQETQYF.

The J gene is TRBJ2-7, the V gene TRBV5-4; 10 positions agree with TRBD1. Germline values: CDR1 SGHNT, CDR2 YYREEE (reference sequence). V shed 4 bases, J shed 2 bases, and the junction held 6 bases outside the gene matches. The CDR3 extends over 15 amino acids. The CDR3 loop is CASSPRGTGAYEQYF. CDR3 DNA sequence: TGTGCCAGCAGCCCCCGGGGGACAGGGGCCTACGAGCAGTACTTC.

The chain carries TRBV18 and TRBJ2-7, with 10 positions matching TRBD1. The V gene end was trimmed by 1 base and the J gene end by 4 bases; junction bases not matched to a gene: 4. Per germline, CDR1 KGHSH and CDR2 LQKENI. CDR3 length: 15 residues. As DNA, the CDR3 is TGTGCCAGCTCACCACTGACAGGGGGCGGATACGAGCAGTACTTC. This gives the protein CASSPLTGGGYEQYF.

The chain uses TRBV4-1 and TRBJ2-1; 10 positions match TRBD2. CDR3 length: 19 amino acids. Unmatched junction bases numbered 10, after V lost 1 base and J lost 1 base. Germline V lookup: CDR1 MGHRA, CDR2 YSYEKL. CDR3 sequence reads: CASSQADLAGASSYNEQFF. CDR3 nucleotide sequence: TGCGCCAGCAGCCAAGCGGATCTAGCGGGAGCCTCTTCCTACAATGAGCAGTTCTTC.

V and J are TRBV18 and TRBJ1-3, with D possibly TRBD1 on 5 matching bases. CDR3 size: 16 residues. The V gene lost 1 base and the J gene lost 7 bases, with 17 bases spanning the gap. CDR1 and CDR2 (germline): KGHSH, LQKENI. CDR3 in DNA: TGTGCCAGCTCACCACATATCCCAGGGTCTGCGAACACCATATATTTT. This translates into CASSPHIPGSANTIYF.

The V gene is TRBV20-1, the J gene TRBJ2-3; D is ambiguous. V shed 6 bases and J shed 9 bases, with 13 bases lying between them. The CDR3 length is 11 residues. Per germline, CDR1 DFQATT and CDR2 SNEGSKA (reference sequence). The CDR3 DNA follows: TGCAGTGCCACATTGGGCCCAACGCAGTATTTT. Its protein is CSATLGPTQYF.

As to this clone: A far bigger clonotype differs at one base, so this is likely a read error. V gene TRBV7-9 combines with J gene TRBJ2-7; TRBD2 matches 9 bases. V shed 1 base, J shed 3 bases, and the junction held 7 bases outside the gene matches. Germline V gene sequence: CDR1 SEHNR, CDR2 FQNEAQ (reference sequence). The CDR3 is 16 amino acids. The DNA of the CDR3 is TGTGCCAGCAGCTTAGTGGCGGGAGGGAAATTCTACGAGCAGTACTTC. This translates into CASSLVAGGKFYEQYF.

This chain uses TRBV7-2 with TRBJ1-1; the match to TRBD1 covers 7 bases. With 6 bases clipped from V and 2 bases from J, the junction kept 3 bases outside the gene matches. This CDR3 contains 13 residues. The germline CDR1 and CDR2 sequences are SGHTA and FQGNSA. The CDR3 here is CASSGTANTEAFF. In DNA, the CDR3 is TGTGCCAGCAGTGGGACAGCCAACACTGAAGCTTTCTTT.

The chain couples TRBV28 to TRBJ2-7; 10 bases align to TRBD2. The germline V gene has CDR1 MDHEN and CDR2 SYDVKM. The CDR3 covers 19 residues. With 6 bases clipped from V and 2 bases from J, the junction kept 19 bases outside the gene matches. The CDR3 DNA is TGTGCCAGCAGCTTGACGAGGGGAGTCCTAGGACTAGCGGCCTACGAGCAGTACTTC. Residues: CASSLTRGVLGLAAYEQYF.

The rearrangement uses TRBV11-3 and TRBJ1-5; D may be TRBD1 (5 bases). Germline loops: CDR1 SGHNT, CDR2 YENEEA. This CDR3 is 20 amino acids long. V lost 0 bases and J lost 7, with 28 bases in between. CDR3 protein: CASSLDFAPHRKRTEQPQHF. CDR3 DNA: TGTGCCAGCAGCTTAGATTTCGCCCCCCACAGGAAAAGGACCGAACAGCCCCAGCATTTT. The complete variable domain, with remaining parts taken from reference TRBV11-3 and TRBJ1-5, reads EAGVVQSPRYKIIEKKQPVAFWCNPISGHNTLYWYLQNLGQGPELLIRYENEEAVDDSQLPKDRFSAERLKGVDSTLKIQPAELGDSAVYLCASSLDFAPHRKRTEQPQHFGDGTRLSIL.

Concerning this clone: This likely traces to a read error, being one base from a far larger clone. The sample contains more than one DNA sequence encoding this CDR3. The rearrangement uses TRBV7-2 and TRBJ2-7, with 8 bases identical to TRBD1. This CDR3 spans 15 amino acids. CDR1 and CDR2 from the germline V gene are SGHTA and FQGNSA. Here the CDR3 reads CASRFRDRSSYEQYF. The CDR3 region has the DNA TGTGCCAGCAGATTTCGGGACAGGAGCTCCTACGAGCAGTATTTC.

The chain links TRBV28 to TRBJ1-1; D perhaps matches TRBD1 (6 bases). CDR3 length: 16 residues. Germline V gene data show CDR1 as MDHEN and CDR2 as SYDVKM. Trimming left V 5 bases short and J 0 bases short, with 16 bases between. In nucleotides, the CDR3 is TGTGCCAGCAGTCTACTTAGTCAGGGGTTGAACACTGAAGCTTTCTTT. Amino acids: CASSLLSQGLNTEAFF.

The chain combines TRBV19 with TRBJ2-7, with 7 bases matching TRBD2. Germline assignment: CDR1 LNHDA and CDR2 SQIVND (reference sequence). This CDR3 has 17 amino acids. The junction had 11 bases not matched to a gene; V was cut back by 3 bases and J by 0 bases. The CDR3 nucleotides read TGTGCCAGTAGTATCTTCGCTAGCGGCCTGAGCTCCTACGAGCAGTACTTC. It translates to CASSIFASGLSSYEQYF.

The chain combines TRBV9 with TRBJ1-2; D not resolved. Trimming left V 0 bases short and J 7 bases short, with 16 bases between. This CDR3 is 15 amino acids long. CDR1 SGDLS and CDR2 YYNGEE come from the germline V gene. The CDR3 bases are TGTGCCAGCAGCGTAGAAAGACATGCCCAACGTGGCTACACCTTC. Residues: CASSVERHAQRGYTF.

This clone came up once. CDR3 amino acids: CASSDLGAAGANVLTF. For the CDR3, the DNA is TGTGCCAGCAGTGATCTCGGAGCAGCTGGGGCCAACGTCCTGACTTTC. The rearrangement links TRBV6-1 to TRBJ2-6; no definite D call. Trimming cost V 3 bases and J 2 bases, with 11 bases left between them. The CDR3 is made up of 16 amino acids. CDR1 and CDR2 from the germline V gene are MNHNS and SASEGT.

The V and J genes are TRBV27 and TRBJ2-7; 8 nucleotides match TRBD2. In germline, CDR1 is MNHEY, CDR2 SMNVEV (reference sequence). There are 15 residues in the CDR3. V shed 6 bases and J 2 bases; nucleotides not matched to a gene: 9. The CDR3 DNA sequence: TGTGCCAGCAGACCTCCGGCGGGAGGCACCTACGAGCAGTACTTC. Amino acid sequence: CASRPPAGGTYEQYF.

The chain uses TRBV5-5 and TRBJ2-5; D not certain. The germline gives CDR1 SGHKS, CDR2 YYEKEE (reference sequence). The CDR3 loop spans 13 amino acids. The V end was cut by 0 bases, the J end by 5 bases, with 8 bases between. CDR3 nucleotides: TGTGCCAGCAGCTTGGACGGTTGGGAGACCCAGTACTTC. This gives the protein CASSLDGWETQYF.

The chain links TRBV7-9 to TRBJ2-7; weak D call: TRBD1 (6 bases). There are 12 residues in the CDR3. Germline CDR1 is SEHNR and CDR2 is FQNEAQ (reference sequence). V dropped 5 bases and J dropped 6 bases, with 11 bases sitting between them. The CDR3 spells CASSRTVSEQYF. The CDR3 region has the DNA TGTGCCAGCAGCCGGACAGTGAGCGAGCAGTACTTC.

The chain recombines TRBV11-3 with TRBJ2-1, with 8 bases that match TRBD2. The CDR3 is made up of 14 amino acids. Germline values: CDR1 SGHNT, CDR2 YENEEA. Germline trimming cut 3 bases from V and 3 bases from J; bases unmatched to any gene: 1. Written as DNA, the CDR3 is TGTGCCAGCAGCTTTAGCGGGGACTACAATGAGCAGTTCTTC. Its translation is CASSFSGDYNEQFF.

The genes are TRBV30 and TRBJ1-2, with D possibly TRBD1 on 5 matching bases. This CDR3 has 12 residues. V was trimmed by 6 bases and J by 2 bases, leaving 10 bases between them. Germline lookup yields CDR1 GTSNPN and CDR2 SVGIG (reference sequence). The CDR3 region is CACAQGNYGYTF. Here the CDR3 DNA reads TGTGCCTGCGCCCAGGGAAACTATGGCTACACCTTC.